This T cell receptor (beta chain) is drawn from a study of control samples from healthy donors and cancer patients (dated by TCRdb to 2020 to 2021). Libraries came from the immunoSEQ multiplex PCR assay. The table comes from immuneACCESS by way of TCRdb, which keeps in-frame sequences with V and J called. Part of the clones is missing from these tables; in studies checked, under half for an unresolved V gene and the rest for unknown reasons. Within this sample are more than 110,000 clones, with roughly 92% of them counted one time only. 11% of the sample is taken by the ten largest. V was cut back by 7 bases and J by 6 bases, leaving a gap of 22 bases between them. The CDR3 numbers 16 residues from cysteine through phenylalanine. Kept here is only the CDR3 DNA, which spans 48 bases and is read in frame from base 1. Sequences LNHDA (CDR1) and SQIVND (CDR2) are obtained from the germline V gene (reference sequence).

Comment on this clone: Its antigen has not been determined. Base qualities were left out, and no much larger clone turns up one base away.

The origin of this receptor is a young man in good health. Material: blood. The sequence links TRBV19 to TRBJ1-5, with a tentative D gene TRBD1 over 5 matching bases. The CDR3 loop reads CASNFLGLSGGQPQHF. The DNA sequence is given as TGTGCCAGTAACTTTTTGGGACTCTCGGGCGGTCAGCCCCAGCATTTT. When the CDR3 is completed using the reference TRBV19 and TRBJ1-5 genes on either side, the full variable domain is DGGITQSPKYLFRKEGQNVTLSCEQNLNHDAMYWYRQDPGQGLRLIYYSQIVNDFQKGDIAEGYSVSREKKESFPLTVTSAQKNPTAFYLCASNFLGLSGGQPQHFGDGTRLSIL.